This passage covers 32 T cell receptor beta chains from one sample sequenced in a study of T cells in tumors after PD-1 blockade. Profiled with immunoSEQ multiplex PCR; TCRdb holds only in-frame clones, not every one. The table has tens of thousands of clones, 60% to 80% seen once. The material sequenced was PBMCs, taken before anti-PD-1 treatment. The source of these receptors is a human donor with basal cell carcinoma.

In its sample, this clone was seen once. The chain uses TRBV6-5 and TRBJ2-7; the match to TRBD2 covers 13 bases. The germline V gene has CDR1 MNHEY and CDR2 SVGAGI. Unmatched junction bases numbered 4, after V lost 6 bases and J lost 2 bases. This CDR3 has 15 amino acids. As DNA, the CDR3 is TGTGCCAGCAGGGTTGGGACTAGCGGGACCTACGAGCAGTACTTC. This sequence encodes CASRVGTSGTYEQYF.

V gene TRBV7-9 combines with J gene TRBJ1-1, with D perhaps TRBD1 (6 bases). This CDR3 region has 14 residues. The germline gives CDR1 SEHNR, CDR2 FQNEAQ (reference sequence). V was cut by 5 bases and J by 3 bases, with 13 bases left in between. The chain's CDR3 is CASSPTGFDTEAFF. The CDR3 coding sequence is TGTGCCAGCAGCCCGACAGGATTCGACACTGAAGCTTTCTTT.

This chain connects TRBV10-2 to TRBJ1-2, with D perhaps matching TRBD1 (5 bases). V was clipped by 7 bases and J by 4 bases, with 10 bases between them. Germline V CDR1 and CDR2: WSHSY, SAAADI. The CDR3 is 12 residues long. The CDR3 is CASMTDSYGYTF. CDR3 DNA sequence: TGCGCCAGCATGACAGACTCCTATGGCTACACCTTC.

This rearrangement joins TRBV2 to TRBJ2-3, with D uncertain. Trimming stripped 3 bases from V and 4 bases from J, with 11 bases between. CDR1 and CDR2 (germline): SNHLY, FYNNEI. The CDR3 sequence is 14 residues long. The CDR3 sequence: CASSEAIRADTQYF. Written as DNA, the CDR3 is TGTGCCAGCAGTGAGGCTATAAGGGCAGATACGCAGTATTTT. Looking up the rest from reference TRBV2 and TRBJ2-3 gives the full variable domain: EPEVTQTPSHQVTQMGQEVILRCVPISNHLYFYWYRQILGQKVEFLVSFYNNEISEKSEIFDDQFSVERPDGSNFTLKIRSTKLEDSAMYFCASSEAIRADTQYFGPGTRLTVL.

V and J are TRBV12-3 or TRBV12-4 and TRBJ2-1; D remains unclear. The V end lost 6 bases, the J end lost 5 bases, and 8 bases lay between the germline ends. The CDR3 has 12 residues. The CDR3 protein is CASSTQDNEQFF. CDR3 bases: TGTGCCAGCAGCACTCAGGACAATGAGCAGTTCTTC.

CDR3 sequence (DNA): TGTGCCAGTAGAAAGGGCCCCCGGGGTCAGCCCCAGCATTTT. Its protein is CASRKGPRGQPQHF. The gene calls are TRBV19 and TRBJ1-5, with D uncertain. Germline lookup yields CDR1 LNHDA and CDR2 SQIVND (reference sequence). The CDR3 covers 14 residues. V shed 6 bases and J shed 6 bases, with 15 bases lying between them.

The chain combines TRBV2 with TRBJ1-1, with D tentatively TRBD1 (5 bases). The CDR3 is made up of 16 amino acids. Between the trimmed V and J ends, which lost 4 bases and 1 base, there was a span of 16 bases. CDR1 SNHLY and CDR2 FYNNEI come from the germline V gene. The CDR3 sequence: CASSVGNGGSNTEAFF. The CDR3 DNA follows: TGTGCCAGCAGTGTAGGTAATGGGGGGTCGAACACTGAAGCTTTCTTT.

This clone was seen ten or more times. This sequence joins TRBV27 and TRBJ2-6; TRBD1 or TRBD2 may be the D gene (5 bases each). V was shortened by 6 bases and J by 4 bases, with 16 bases between the two germline ends. The germline gives CDR1 MNHEY, CDR2 SMNVEV (reference sequence). There are 16 residues in the CDR3. CDR3 protein: CASSLIPGQGANVLTF. In DNA form, the CDR3 reads TGTGCCAGCAGCCTCATCCCGGGGCAGGGGGCCAACGTCCTGACTTTC. Full variable domain (missing parts from reference TRBV27 and TRBJ2-6): EAQVTQNPRYLITVTGKKLTVTCSQNMNHEYMSWYRQDPGLGLRQIYYSMNVEVTDKGDVPEGYKVSRKEKRNFPLILESPSPNQTSLYFCASSLIPGQGANVLTFGAGSRLTVL.

V usage is TRBV28 and J usage is TRBJ1-2; TRBD1 agrees at 7 bases. The ends lost 4 bases at V and 2 bases at J; junction bases unmatched: 4. Germline CDR1 MDHEN, CDR2 SYDVKM. There are 14 residues in the CDR3. The CDR3, as DNA: TGTGCCAGCAGTTCCGGGACAGAGAACTATGGCTACACCTTC. It encodes CASSSGTENYGYTF.

J is TRBJ2-3 and V is TRBV27, with TRBD1 as a possible D gene (6 bases). The CDR3 runs 14 residues. The germline V and J ends were trimmed by 5 bases and 1 base, with 10 bases remaining between them. Looked up from germline, CDR1 is MNHEY and CDR2 is SMNVEV (reference sequence). DNA of the CDR3: TGTGCCAGCAGTCCCAGACAGGGCACAGATACGCAGTATTTT. Protein product: CASSPRQGTDTQYF.

J is TRBJ1-1 and V is TRBV5-6; 7 bases are shared with TRBD1. This CDR3 comprises 14 residues. The germline V gene encodes CDR1 SGHDT and CDR2 YYEEEE. Trimming took 4 bases from V and 1 from J; bases not matched to a gene: 4. The CDR3 reads CASSHDRENTEAFF. In DNA form, the CDR3 reads TGTGCCAGCAGCCACGACAGGGAGAACACTGAAGCTTTCTTT.

The chain couples TRBV18 to TRBJ2-5; D is ambiguous. The V and J ends lost 3 bases and 4 bases respectively, with 6 bases between them. CDR3 length: 12 amino acids. CDR1 and CDR2 from the germline V gene are KGHSH and LQKENI. The CDR3 loop is CASSPERETQYF. Here the CDR3 DNA reads TGTGCCAGCTCACCGGAGCGAGAGACCCAGTACTTC.

A few counts support this clone. J is TRBJ2-1 and V is TRBV10-2, with 13 bases that match TRBD2. The CDR3 runs to 18 residues. Germline CDR1 reads WSHSY; CDR2 reads SAAADI. V lost 5 bases to trimming and J lost 0 bases; unmatched junction nucleotides: 7. CDR3 sequence: CASSWTSGGSSSYNEQFF. The DNA for the CDR3 is TGCGCCAGCAGTTGGACTAGCGGGGGATCCAGCTCCTACAATGAGCAGTTCTTC.

V and J are TRBV6-5 and TRBJ2-3, with no clear D. Germline lookup yields CDR1 MNHEY and CDR2 SVGAGI. CDR3 length: 14 amino acids. V shed 7 bases and J shed 2 bases, with 13 bases lying between them. CDR3: CASTPSRFTDTQYF. The CDR3 DNA is TGTGCCAGCACCCCGTCTCGTTTCACAGATACGCAGTATTTT.

This clone was seen more than once but under ten times. The chain links TRBV3-1 (or the pseudogene TRBV3-2) to TRBJ2-3, with no clear D. V lost 6 bases and J lost 2, with 6 bases in between. Per germline, CDR1 LGHDT and CDR2 YNNKEL (reference sequence). The CDR3 totals 12 residues. As DNA, the CDR3 is TGTGCCAGCAGTCTTATCACAGATACGCAGTATTTT. Encoded protein: CASSLITDTQYF.

CDR3 in amino acids: CASSYNRGGNSPLHF. The CDR3 DNA sequence: TGTGCCAGCAGTTACAATCGGGGAGGGAATTCACCCCTCCACTTT. This chain uses TRBV6-6 with TRBJ1-6; D not resolved. Germline lookup yields CDR1 MNHNY and CDR2 SVGAGI (reference sequence). The CDR3 runs to 15 residues. V gave up 2 bases and J gave up 7 bases, with 12 bases separating them.

The chain joins TRBV5-1 to TRBJ2-5; 12 positions agree with TRBD1. Unmatched junction bases numbered 8, after V lost 3 bases and J lost 5 bases. CDR1 is SGHRS and CDR2 is YFSETQ in the germline V gene. This CDR3 has 16 amino acids. DNA for the CDR3: TGCGCCAGCAGCTCCGGGACAGGGGGCTTTGGGGAGACCCAGTACTTC. Translating gives CASSSGTGGFGETQYF.

The CDR3 is CASSPESYAEQYF. The CDR3 DNA sequence: TGTGCCAGTAGCCCGGAAAGCTATGCCGAGCAGTACTTC. V gene TRBV19 combines with J gene TRBJ2-7; D is uncertain. Germline V gene lookup returns CDR1 LNHDA and CDR2 SQIVND (reference sequence). Between the trimmed V and J ends, which lost 6 bases and 6 bases, there was a span of 15 bases. This CDR3 spans 13 amino acids.

The chain uses TRBV28 and TRBJ2-6; TRBD1 might be the D (5 bases). CDR3 length: 14 residues. The germline V gene encodes CDR1 MDHEN and CDR2 SYDVKM. Trimming pared 10 bases from V and 1 base from J, leaving 11 bases between. The CDR3 coding sequence is TGTGCCACACGACAGTCGTCTGGGGCCAACGTCCTGACTTTC. Protein sequence: CATRQSSGANVLTF.

V gene TRBV28 combines with J gene TRBJ2-7; 12 positions agree with TRBD1. This CDR3 is built from 15 residues. J was trimmed by 9 bases and V by 3 bases; bases with no gene match: 9. Germline V gene sequence: CDR1 MDHEN, CDR2 SYDVKM. In nucleotides, the CDR3 is TGTGCCAGCAGTTTCTTAAGGGGACAGGGGGCGAGGCAGTACTTC. Translation: CASSFLRGQGARQYF.

The chain joins TRBV7-2 to TRBJ1-2; maybe TRBD1 (6 bases). The germline V gene has CDR1 SGHTA and CDR2 FQGNSA. V shed 5 bases and J shed 2 bases, with 12 bases lying between them. The CDR3 is 14 residues long. The DNA for the CDR3 is TGTGCCAGCAGCCTGACAGGAGGAAACTATGGCTACACCTTC. Protein: CASSLTGGNYGYTF.

The chain carries TRBV10-3 and TRBJ2-5, with D unresolved. V gave up 4 bases and J gave up 5 bases, with 11 bases separating them. This CDR3 contains 13 residues. Germline V gene sequence: CDR1 ENHRY, CDR2 SYGVKD. CDR3 region: CAISAQGLETQYF. CDR3 nucleotide sequence: TGTGCCATCAGTGCTCAAGGGTTGGAGACCCAGTACTTC.

V gene TRBV18 combines with J gene TRBJ2-2; unclear D gene. This CDR3 comprises 14 residues. The germline V gene encodes CDR1 KGHSH and CDR2 LQKENI. The V end was cut by 6 bases, the J end by 1 base, with 9 bases between. The CDR3 spells CASSPDLNTGELFF. CDR3 nucleotide sequence: TGTGCCAGCTCCCCCGATTTGAACACCGGGGAGCTGTTTTTT.

CDR3 in amino acids: CASSSRGIWETQYF. DNA for the CDR3: TGTGCCAGCAGCTCTAGAGGGATCTGGGAGACCCAGTACTTC. The chain carries TRBV7-2 and TRBJ2-5; D might be TRBD2 (5 bases). Germline loops: CDR1 SGHTA, CDR2 FQGNSA. Trimming removed 4 bases at V and 5 bases at J, with 14 bases between. The CDR3 consists of 14 residues.

This clone was counted a few times. J is TRBJ1-3 and V is TRBV28, with D possibly being TRBD1 (5 bases). Trimming pared 7 bases from V and 0 bases from J, leaving 13 bases between. CDR1 is MDHEN and CDR2 is SYDVKM in the germline V gene. The length of the CDR3 is 15 residues. CDR3 nucleotides: TGTGCCAGCACCGGGGACCGACGCTCTGGAAACACCATATATTTT. Amino acids: CASTGDRRSGNTIYF.

The CDR3 here is CASSRGQGSGGANVLTF. CDR3 in DNA: TGTGCCAGCTCGCGGGGACAGGGGTCAGGCGGGGCCAACGTCCTGACTTTC. The V gene is TRBV18, the J gene TRBJ2-6, with TRBD1 matching 10 bases. This CDR3 contains 17 residues. Germline values: CDR1 KGHSH, CDR2 LQKENI. The ends lost 6 bases at V and 4 bases at J; junction bases unmatched: 9. Full variable domain (outside the CDR3, taken from reference TRBV18 and TRBJ2-6): NAGVMQNPRHLVRRRGQEARLRCSPMKGHSHVYWYRQLPEEGLKFMVYLQKENIIDESGMPKERFSAEFPKEGPSILRIQQVVRGDSAAYFCASSRGQGSGGANVLTFGAGSRLTVL.

In this sample, this clone turned up a few times. The rearrangement joins TRBV5-4 to TRBJ2-7; D uncertain. The germline gives CDR1 SGHNT, CDR2 YYREEE (reference sequence). The CDR3 has 12 residues. Trimming took off 3 bases at V and 7 bases at J, with 11 bases between the two ends. CDR3 DNA sequence: TGTGCCAGCAGCTCCCCTCAGAGTGAGCAGTACTTC. This sequence encodes CASSSPQSEQYF.

V and J are TRBV9 and TRBJ2-7; D is perhaps TRBD1 (6 bases). CDR3 length equals 16 residues. Trimming cost V 0 bases and J 4 bases, with 17 bases left between them. The germline gives CDR1 SGDLS, CDR2 YYNGEE. In DNA form, the CDR3 reads TGTGCCAGCAGCGTAGAATCAGGGGCTCCCTCTTACGAGCAGTACTTC. Encoded protein: CASSVESGAPSYEQYF.

CDR3 sequence (DNA): TGTGCCAGCAGAAGTAGCGGGGGGGCCGTTGTGACAGATACGCAGTATTTT. The encoded protein is CASRSSGGAVVTDTQYF. This sequence joins TRBV28 and TRBJ2-3; 11 bases are a match to TRBD2. The CDR3 loop spans 17 amino acids. Looked up from germline, CDR1 is MDHEN and CDR2 is SYDVKM. Trimming took 6 bases from V and 3 from J; bases not matched to a gene: 11.

A few counts support this clone. The chain is built from TRBV19 and TRBJ1-3, with TRBD1 matching over 9 bases. From germline, CDR1 is LNHDA and CDR2 SQIVND (reference sequence). Trimming removed 7 bases from V and 3 bases from J; junction bases left unmatched: 7. This CDR3 has 15 residues. The CDR3 protein is CASNEQGALGNTIYF. The CDR3 DNA sequence: TGTGCCAGTAATGAACAGGGGGCGCTTGGAAACACCATATATTTT. Full variable domain (outside the CDR3, taken from reference TRBV19 and TRBJ1-3): DGGITQSPKYLFRKEGQNVTLSCEQNLNHDAMYWYRQDPGQGLRLIYYSQIVNDFQKGDIAEGYSVSREKKESFPLTVTSAQKNPTAFYLCASNEQGALGNTIYFGEGSWLTVV.

The V gene is TRBV30, the J gene TRBJ2-5; D is undetermined. From germline, CDR1 is GTSNPN and CDR2 SVGIG (reference sequence). V dropped 3 bases and J dropped 5 bases, with 10 bases sitting between them. This CDR3 is built from 12 residues. CDR3 amino acids: CAWSSSGETQYF. In nucleotides, the CDR3 is TGTGCCTGGAGCTCAAGTGGGGAGACCCAGTACTTC.

The J gene is TRBJ1-5, the V gene TRBV6-5; D gene ambiguous. This CDR3 has 14 amino acids. V was cut by 6 bases and J by 7 bases, with 16 bases left in between. CDR1 is MNHEY and CDR2 is SVGAGI in the germline V gene. The CDR3 nucleotides read TGTGCCAGCAGCTCCGAATGGGCCAGGCAGCCCCAGCATTTT. Protein product: CASSSEWARQPQHF.